The 27 T cell receptor beta chains in this list originate from one sample, sequenced in a study of blood T cell repertoires in COVID-19. The method was immunoSEQ multiplex PCR; TCRdb's version includes in-frame clones alone and lacks a portion of them. The table has approximately 56,000 clones, 85% to 90% seen once; the top ten hold under 45%. Sequenced material: peripheral blood. These TCRs come from a woman in her sixties or seventies with COVID-19, enrolled during active disease.

The V gene is TRBV2, the J gene TRBJ2-3; 10 bases align to TRBD2. The CDR3 spans 15 residues. Germline CDR1 and CDR2: SNHLY and FYNNEI. Trimming removed 7 bases from V and 4 bases from J; junction bases left unmatched: 8. The CDR3 spells CASKLEAGGPDTQYF. CDR3 sequence (DNA): TGTGCCAGCAAGCTGGAAGCGGGGGGGCCAGATACGCAGTATTTT.

The chain combines TRBV7-8 with TRBJ1-1, with TRBD1 matching 7 bases. The CDR3 is 15 residues long. V shed 5 bases and J 5 bases; nucleotides not matched to a gene: 11. Germline CDR1 and CDR2: SGHVS and FQNEAQ. Written as DNA, the CDR3 is TGTGCCAGCAGCCCGACGGACAGGCTATTAACTGAAGCTTTCTTT. It yields the protein CASSPTDRLLTEAFF.

The chain links TRBV2 to TRBJ1-2; possibly TRBD1 for D (5 bases). CDR1 and CDR2 from the germline V gene are SNHLY and FYNNEI. The germline V and J ends were trimmed by 11 bases and 0 bases, with 19 bases remaining between them. The CDR3 extends over 15 amino acids. The DNA of the CDR3 is TGTGCCTCCGCAGTGCTCGGGACTACTAACTATGGCTACACCTTC. Protein product: CASAVLGTTNYGYTF.

This rearrangement joins TRBV6-2 or TRBV6-3 to TRBJ2-1; D might be TRBD1 (6 bases). This CDR3 comprises 13 residues. V was pared by 6 bases and J by 7 bases, with 13 bases between. The germline CDR1 and CDR2 sequences are MNHEY and SVGEGT. As DNA, the CDR3 is TGTGCCAGCAGCTCCGCAGGGGCGAATGAGCAGTTCTTC. Its protein is CASSSAGANEQFF.

The chain employs TRBV7-2 and TRBJ1-1, with D possibly TRBD1 on 5 matching bases. V shed 1 base and J shed 0 bases, with 21 bases lying between them. The CDR3 has 19 residues. Germline V gene data show CDR1 as SGHTA and CDR2 as FQGNSA. CDR3 amino acids: CASSLVGLRSGHMNTEAFF. CDR3 DNA: TGTGCCAGCAGCTTAGTAGGCTTGCGATCAGGGCATATGAACACTGAAGCTTTCTTT. Supplemented by reference TRBV7-2 and TRBJ1-1, the full variable domain reads GAGVSQSPSNKVTEKGKDVELRCDPISGHTALYWYRQSLGQGLEFLIYFQGNSAPDKSGLPSDRFSAERTGGSVSTLTIQRTQQEDSAVYLCASSLVGLRSGHMNTEAFFGQGTRLTVV.

The rearrangement joins TRBV5-4 to TRBJ1-3, with D unresolved. V was shortened by 3 bases and J by 2 bases, with 9 bases between the two germline ends. The germline gives CDR1 SGHNT, CDR2 YYREEE (reference sequence). CDR3 length: 14 residues. The CDR3 DNA is TGTGCCAGCAGCTCGGGAGGAACTGGAAACACCATATATTTT. Translation gives CASSSGGTGNTIYF.

CDR3 in amino acids: CASRRLAAVTGELFF. The CDR3 DNA reads as TGTGCCAGCAGGCGACTAGCGGCGGTAACCGGGGAGCTGTTTTTT. The chain has TRBV6-5 and TRBJ2-2; the match to TRBD2 covers 9 bases. With 6 bases clipped from V and 5 bases from J, the junction kept 7 bases outside the gene matches. The CDR3 is 15 amino acids. Germline CDR1 reads MNHEY; CDR2 reads SVGAGI.

This clone was seen a single time. The chain employs TRBV27 and TRBJ2-3; D may be TRBD1 (6 bases). The germline V and J ends were trimmed by 5 bases and 11 bases, with 29 bases remaining between them. Per germline, CDR1 MNHEY and CDR2 SMNVEV (reference sequence). The CDR3 consists of 17 residues. The chain's CDR3 is CASSKQTGRKGTSGQYF. The CDR3 DNA is TGTGCCAGCAGTAAACAGACAGGCAGGAAAGGGACAAGCGGGCAGTATTTT.

The chain has TRBV30 and TRBJ2-7; TRBD2 is a possible D gene (6 bases). V lost 0 bases to trimming and J lost 3 bases, with 12 bases between them. The CDR3 is 14 residues long. CDR1 GTSNPN and CDR2 SVGIG come from the germline V gene (reference sequence). The CDR3 here is CAWSVGGDIYEQYF. CDR3 sequence (DNA): TGTGCCTGGAGTGTGGGCGGGGATATCTACGAGCAGTACTTC.

The gene calls are TRBV7-8 and TRBJ1-1, with 7 nucleotides matching TRBD1. This CDR3 has 14 amino acids. V lost 5 bases, J lost 1 base, and 4 bases stayed unmatched. Germline assignment: CDR1 SGHVS and CDR2 FQNEAQ. The CDR3 protein is CASSRGQENTEAFF. The DNA for the CDR3 is TGTGCCAGCAGCCGAGGACAGGAGAACACTGAAGCTTTCTTT.

The rearrangement uses TRBV9 and TRBJ1-2; no clear D gene. The CDR3 covers 15 residues. Trimming cost V 0 bases and J 4 bases, with 13 bases left between them. Germline lookup yields CDR1 SGDLS and CDR2 YYNGEE. The CDR3: CASSVATLAGYGYTF. The DNA of the CDR3 is TGTGCCAGCAGCGTAGCCACATTGGCGGGCTATGGCTACACCTTC.

The rearrangement joins TRBV7-2 to TRBJ2-7, with TRBD2 as a possible D gene (6 bases). The V and J ends lost 1 base and 2 bases respectively, with 24 bases between them. This CDR3 contains 19 residues. CDR1 is SGHTA, CDR2 FQGNSA, per germline. The CDR3 DNA sequence: TGTGCCAGCAGCTTAGAGTGGAACCGTGGGGGAGGAAGCGCCTACGAGCAGTACTTC. Amino acids: CASSLEWNRGGGSAYEQYF.

The rearrangement links TRBV6-5 to TRBJ1-1, with 7 bases matching TRBD1. The V gene's germline CDR1 is MNHEY and CDR2 SVGAGI. Trimming took 2 bases from V and 4 from J; bases not matched to a gene: 7. The CDR3 spans 15 residues. For the CDR3, the DNA is TGTGCCAGCAGTTACGTGAGGGGGCTCGGCACTGAAGCTTTCTTT. Its translation is CASSYVRGLGTEAFF.

The chain employs TRBV7-6 and TRBJ2-3, with TRBD2 matching 10 bases. The germline V gene encodes CDR1 SGHVS and CDR2 FNYEAQ. J gave up 5 bases and V 2 bases, and 7 bases lay outside the gene matches. The CDR3 is 16 residues long. CDR3 nucleotide sequence: TGTGCCAGCAGCTTATCGAGAGCGGGAGGGGGAGATACGCAGTATTTT. Amino acids: CASSLSRAGGGDTQYF.

A word on this clone: Other DNA sequences within the sample encode an identical CDR3. This chain links TRBV28 with TRBJ1-5; D gene ambiguous. V was trimmed by 5 bases and J by 7 bases, leaving 12 bases between them. CDR3 size: 13 residues. The germline CDR1 and CDR2 sequences are MDHEN and SYDVKM. CDR3 in DNA: TGTGCCAGCAGTCCCCCGGGTAACCAGCCCCAGCATTTT. This sequence encodes CASSPPGNQPQHF.

In the case of this clone: The junction departs from germline at one end; a sequencing error may be responsible. The V gene is TRBV2, the J gene TRBJ2-7; the D gene is possibly TRBD2 (6 bases). Germline CDR1 and CDR2: SNHLY and FYNNEI. This CDR3 has 14 amino acids. This CDR3 is CASSSTSGLMDGAF. The CDR3 nucleotides read TGTGCCAGCAGTAGTACCTCGGGACTCATGGATGGGGCTTTC.

This rearrangement joins TRBV5-1 to TRBJ1-2, with 9 bases that match TRBD1. The ends lost 4 bases at V and 5 bases at J; junction bases unmatched: 6. The CDR3 runs to 14 residues. Looked up from germline, CDR1 is SGHRS and CDR2 is YFSETQ. The DNA of the CDR3 is TGCGCCAGCAGCCAGGGACAGGGAGGATATGGCTACACCTTC. Protein: CASSQGQGGYGYTF.

V usage is TRBV27 and J usage is TRBJ2-7, with D tentatively TRBD1 (6 bases). The germline V gene encodes CDR1 MNHEY and CDR2 SMNVEV (reference sequence). Trimming stripped 6 bases from V and 2 bases from J, with 17 bases between. CDR3 size: 15 residues. The CDR3 DNA follows: TGTGCCAGCAGCACCACAGGGAGTTTAACCTACGAGCAGTACTTC. Protein: CASSTTGSLTYEQYF.

The gene calls are TRBV6-4 and TRBJ1-6, with 7 bases that match TRBD1. This CDR3 region has 13 residues. Germline trimming cut 6 bases from V and 7 bases from J; bases unmatched to any gene: 3. The germline V gene has CDR1 MRHNA and CDR2 SNTAGT. The CDR3 DNA reads TGTGCCAGCAGAGGCAGGGGGAATTCACCCCTCCACTTT. Translated, it gives CASRGRGNSPLHF.

The chain recombines TRBV28 with TRBJ2-3; perhaps TRBD2 as D (5 bases). The CDR3 runs to 15 residues. V was trimmed by 5 bases and J by 0 bases, leaving 12 bases between them. Looked up from germline, CDR1 is MDHEN and CDR2 is SYDVKM. The CDR3 nucleotides are TGTGCCAGCAGTAACTTAGAGGGTAGCACAGATACGCAGTATTTT. Encoded protein: CASSNLEGSTDTQYF. The complete variable domain, with remaining parts taken from reference TRBV28 and TRBJ2-3, reads DVKVTQSSRYLVKRTGEKVFLECVQDMDHENMFWYRQDPGLGLRLIYFSYDVKMKEKGDIPEGYSVSREKKERFSLILESASTNQTSMYLCASSNLEGSTDTQYFGPGTRLTVL.

This clone was seen just once. The chain employs TRBV18 and TRBJ2-1; 9 nucleotides match TRBD2. Germline values: CDR1 KGHSH, CDR2 LQKENI. The CDR3 runs to 16 residues. V lost 0 bases to trimming and J lost 7 bases; unmatched junction nucleotides: 7. CDR3 protein: CASSPPELAGANEQFF. The CDR3 nucleotides read TGTGCCAGCTCACCACCGGAACTAGCGGGCGCGAATGAGCAGTTCTTC.

The chain carries TRBV3-1 (or the pseudogene TRBV3-2) and TRBJ1-2, with TRBD1 identical over 9 bases. The V segment lost 6 bases and the J segment 5 bases; nucleotides outside the gene matches: 22. The length of the CDR3 is 19 residues. CDR1 LGHDT and CDR2 YNNKEL come from the germline V gene (reference sequence). The chain's CDR3 is CASSPPPGQGTHRRYGYTF. In DNA, the CDR3 is TGTGCCAGCAGTCCCCCCCCGGGACAGGGAACTCACAGGAGGTATGGCTACACCTTC.

The CDR3 region has the DNA TGTGCCAGCGGGGCGGGGGGGTACGAGCAGTACTTC. Protein: CASGAGGYEQYF. J is TRBJ2-7 and V is TRBV12-3 or TRBV12-4, with 9 bases fitting TRBD2. Unmatched junction bases numbered 3, after V lost 8 bases and J lost 4 bases. The CDR3 runs 12 residues.

The chain has TRBV10-3 and TRBJ1-1; 9 positions match TRBD1. CDR1 and CDR2 (germline): ENHRY, SYGVKD. With 11 bases clipped from V and 1 base from J, the junction kept 5 bases outside the gene matches. The CDR3 has 13 residues. The CDR3 bases are TGTGCCTCTATGGACAGGGGGAACACTGAAGCTTTCTTT. As protein: CASMDRGNTEAFF.

The chain employs TRBV6-2 or TRBV6-3 and TRBJ2-7, with D hard to call. Deletions cut 4 bases from V and 4 bases from J, with 14 bases between. CDR3 length: 14 amino acids. Germline-derived CDR1 and CDR2 are MNHEY and SVGEGT. This chain's CDR3 is CASSLVALRYEQYF. The CDR3 DNA reads TGTGCCAGCAGTTTGGTCGCTTTGAGGTACGAGCAGTACTTC.

This chain links TRBV6-1 with TRBJ2-7, with D possibly TRBD2 on 5 matching bases. The CDR3 runs to 15 residues. The V gene lost 2 bases and the J gene lost 2 bases, with 13 bases spanning the gap. Germline V gene lookup returns CDR1 MNHNS and CDR2 SASEGT. The CDR3 spells CASSEMGATTYEQYF. CDR3 sequence (DNA): TGTGCCAGCAGTGAAATGGGAGCGACTACCTACGAGCAGTACTTC.

The gene calls are TRBV28 and TRBJ2-3; 7 bases are a match to TRBD2. The germline V gene has CDR1 MDHEN and CDR2 SYDVKM. After removal of 6 bases from V and 2 bases from J, the junction contained 11 bases not matched to a gene. The length of the CDR3 is 16 residues. The CDR3 here is CASSWTRSGTTDTQYF. The CDR3 nucleotides are TGTGCCAGCAGCTGGACTAGATCAGGCACCACAGATACGCAGTATTTT.